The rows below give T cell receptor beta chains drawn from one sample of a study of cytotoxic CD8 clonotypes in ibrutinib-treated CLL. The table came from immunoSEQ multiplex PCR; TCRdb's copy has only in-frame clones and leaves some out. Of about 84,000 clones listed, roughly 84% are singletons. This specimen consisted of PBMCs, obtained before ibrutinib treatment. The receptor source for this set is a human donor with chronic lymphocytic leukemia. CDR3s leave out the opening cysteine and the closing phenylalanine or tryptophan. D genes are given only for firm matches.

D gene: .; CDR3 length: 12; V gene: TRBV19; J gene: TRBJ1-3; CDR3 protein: ASSMQSSGNTIY
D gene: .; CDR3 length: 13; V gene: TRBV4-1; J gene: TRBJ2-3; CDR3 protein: ASSRSESSTDTQY
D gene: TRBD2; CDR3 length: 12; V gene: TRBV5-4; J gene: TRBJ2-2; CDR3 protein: ASSPIAGVGELF
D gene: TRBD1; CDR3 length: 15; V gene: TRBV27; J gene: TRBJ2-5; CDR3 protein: ASSFRPGTGGLKTQY
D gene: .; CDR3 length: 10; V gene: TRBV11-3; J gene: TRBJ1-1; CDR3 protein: ASRGMNTEAF
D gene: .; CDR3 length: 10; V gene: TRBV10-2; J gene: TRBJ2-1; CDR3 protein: ASSHLVNEQF
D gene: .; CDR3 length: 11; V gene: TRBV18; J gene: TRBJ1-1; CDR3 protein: ASSPLGNTEAF
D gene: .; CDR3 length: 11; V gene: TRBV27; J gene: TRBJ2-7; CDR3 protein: ASSSWTTYEQY
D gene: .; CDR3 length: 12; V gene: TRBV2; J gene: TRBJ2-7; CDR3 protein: ASSNQQSSYEQY
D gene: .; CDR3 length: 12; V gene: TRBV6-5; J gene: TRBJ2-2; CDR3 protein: ASSPRRETGELF
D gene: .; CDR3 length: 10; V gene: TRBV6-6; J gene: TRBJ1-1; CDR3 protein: ASRATNTEAF
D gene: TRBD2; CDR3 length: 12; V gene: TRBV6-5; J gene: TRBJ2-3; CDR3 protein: ASSSPGLADTQY
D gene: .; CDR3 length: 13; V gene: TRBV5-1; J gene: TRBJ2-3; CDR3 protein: ASSLEGVGTDTQY
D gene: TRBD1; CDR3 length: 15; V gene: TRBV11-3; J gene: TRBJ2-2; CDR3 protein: ASSLGSAGGPTGELF
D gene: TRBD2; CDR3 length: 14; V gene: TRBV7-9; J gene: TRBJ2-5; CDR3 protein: ASSLGSTSAQETQY
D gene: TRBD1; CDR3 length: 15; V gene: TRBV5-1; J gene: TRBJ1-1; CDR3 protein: ASSLGGQGILNTEAF
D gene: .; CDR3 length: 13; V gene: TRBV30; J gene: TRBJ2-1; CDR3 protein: AWSYRRSSYNEQF
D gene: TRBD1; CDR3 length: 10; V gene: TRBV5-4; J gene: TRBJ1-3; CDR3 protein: ASTEDRRSLD
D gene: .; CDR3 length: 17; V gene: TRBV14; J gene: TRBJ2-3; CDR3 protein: ASSQGFKSGPSSTDTQY
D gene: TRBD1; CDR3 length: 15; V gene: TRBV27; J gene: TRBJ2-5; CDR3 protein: ASSYATGGTIQETQY
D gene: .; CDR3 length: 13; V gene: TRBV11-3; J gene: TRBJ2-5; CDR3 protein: ASSLGSGTQETQY
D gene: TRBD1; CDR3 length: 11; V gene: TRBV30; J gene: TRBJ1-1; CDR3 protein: AWRIGQDTEAF
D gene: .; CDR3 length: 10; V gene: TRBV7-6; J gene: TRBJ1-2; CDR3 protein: ASSLDKYGYT
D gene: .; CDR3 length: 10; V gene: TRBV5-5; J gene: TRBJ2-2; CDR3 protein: ASSLATGELF
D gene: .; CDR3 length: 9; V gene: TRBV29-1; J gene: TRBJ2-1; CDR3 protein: SVEVLGEQF
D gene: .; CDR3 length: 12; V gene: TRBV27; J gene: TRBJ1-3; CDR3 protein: ASSFGSSGNTIY
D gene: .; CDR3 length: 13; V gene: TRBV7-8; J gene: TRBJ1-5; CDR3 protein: ASSPDVYSNQPQH
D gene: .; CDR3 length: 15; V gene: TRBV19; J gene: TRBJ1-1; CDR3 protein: ASSIAPPGGSKTEAF
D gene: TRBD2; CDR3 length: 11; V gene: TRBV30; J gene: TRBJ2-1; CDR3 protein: AWSGTSSKGQF
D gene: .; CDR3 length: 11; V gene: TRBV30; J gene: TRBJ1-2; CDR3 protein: AWSPSFGFGYT
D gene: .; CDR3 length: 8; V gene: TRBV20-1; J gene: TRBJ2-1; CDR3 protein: SPQVGEQF
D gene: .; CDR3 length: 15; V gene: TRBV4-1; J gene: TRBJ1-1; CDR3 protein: ASSQDGLRDLNTEAF
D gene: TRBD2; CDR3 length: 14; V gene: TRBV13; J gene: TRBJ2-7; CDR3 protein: ASSFFGTSGTHEQY
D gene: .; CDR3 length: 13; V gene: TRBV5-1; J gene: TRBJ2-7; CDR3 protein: ASSSQTGRQYEQY
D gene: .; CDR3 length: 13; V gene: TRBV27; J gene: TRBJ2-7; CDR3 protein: ASSLGTRQTYEQY
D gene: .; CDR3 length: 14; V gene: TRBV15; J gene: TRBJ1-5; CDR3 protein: ATSRRFGAGNQPQH
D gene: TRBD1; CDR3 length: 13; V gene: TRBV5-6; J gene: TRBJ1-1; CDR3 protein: ASSLLTGSNTEAF
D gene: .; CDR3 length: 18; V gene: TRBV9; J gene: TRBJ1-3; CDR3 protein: ASSVGLSGVGILPGNTIY
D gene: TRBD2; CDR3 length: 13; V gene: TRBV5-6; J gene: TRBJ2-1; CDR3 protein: ASSFGTSVGDEQF
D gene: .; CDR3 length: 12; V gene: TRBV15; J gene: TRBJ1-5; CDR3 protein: ATSRDFRAQPQH
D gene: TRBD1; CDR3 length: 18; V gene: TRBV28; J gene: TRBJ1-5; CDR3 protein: ASSTKGPGQGEVGNQPQH
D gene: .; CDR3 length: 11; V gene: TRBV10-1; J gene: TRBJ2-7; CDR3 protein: ASSDPGTYEQY
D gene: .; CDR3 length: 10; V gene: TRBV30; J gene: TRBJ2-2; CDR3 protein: AWSVMAGELF
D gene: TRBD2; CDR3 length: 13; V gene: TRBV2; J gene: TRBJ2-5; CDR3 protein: ASSETSGLRETQY
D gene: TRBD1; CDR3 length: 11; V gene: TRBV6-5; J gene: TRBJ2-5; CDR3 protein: ASRGQVPETQY
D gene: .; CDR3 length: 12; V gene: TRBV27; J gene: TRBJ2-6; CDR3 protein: ASSLGYGANVLT
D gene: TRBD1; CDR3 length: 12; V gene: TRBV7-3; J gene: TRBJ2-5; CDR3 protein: ASSLGTGEETQY
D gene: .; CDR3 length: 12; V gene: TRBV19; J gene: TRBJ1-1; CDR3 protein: ASSMPLRNTEAF
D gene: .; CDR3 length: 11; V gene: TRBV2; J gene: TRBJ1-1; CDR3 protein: ASSDEGDGGAF
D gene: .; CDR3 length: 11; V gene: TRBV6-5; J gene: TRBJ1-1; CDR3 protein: ASTSRSYTEAF
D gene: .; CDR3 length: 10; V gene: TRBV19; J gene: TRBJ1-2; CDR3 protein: ASSIKAYGYT
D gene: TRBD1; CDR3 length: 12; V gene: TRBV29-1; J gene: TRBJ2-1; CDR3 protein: SAETGASLDEQF
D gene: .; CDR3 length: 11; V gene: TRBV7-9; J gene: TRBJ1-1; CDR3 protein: ASSRGSRDRAF
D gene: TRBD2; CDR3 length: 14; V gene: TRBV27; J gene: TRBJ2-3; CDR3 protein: ASSTTSGLPADTQY
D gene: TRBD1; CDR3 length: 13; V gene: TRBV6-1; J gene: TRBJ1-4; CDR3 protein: ASSEGGTGAEKLF
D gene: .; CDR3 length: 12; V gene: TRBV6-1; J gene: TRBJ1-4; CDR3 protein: ASSITQESRKLF
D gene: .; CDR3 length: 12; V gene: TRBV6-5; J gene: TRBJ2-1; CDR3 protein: ASSARRGAREQF
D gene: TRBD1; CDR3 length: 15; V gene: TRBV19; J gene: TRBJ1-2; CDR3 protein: ASRTPGQGSTYYGYT
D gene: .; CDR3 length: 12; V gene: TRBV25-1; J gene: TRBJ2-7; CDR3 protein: ASSETSGTSEQY
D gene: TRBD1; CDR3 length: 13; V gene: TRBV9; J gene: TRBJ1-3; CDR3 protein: ASSVAGGQGNTIY